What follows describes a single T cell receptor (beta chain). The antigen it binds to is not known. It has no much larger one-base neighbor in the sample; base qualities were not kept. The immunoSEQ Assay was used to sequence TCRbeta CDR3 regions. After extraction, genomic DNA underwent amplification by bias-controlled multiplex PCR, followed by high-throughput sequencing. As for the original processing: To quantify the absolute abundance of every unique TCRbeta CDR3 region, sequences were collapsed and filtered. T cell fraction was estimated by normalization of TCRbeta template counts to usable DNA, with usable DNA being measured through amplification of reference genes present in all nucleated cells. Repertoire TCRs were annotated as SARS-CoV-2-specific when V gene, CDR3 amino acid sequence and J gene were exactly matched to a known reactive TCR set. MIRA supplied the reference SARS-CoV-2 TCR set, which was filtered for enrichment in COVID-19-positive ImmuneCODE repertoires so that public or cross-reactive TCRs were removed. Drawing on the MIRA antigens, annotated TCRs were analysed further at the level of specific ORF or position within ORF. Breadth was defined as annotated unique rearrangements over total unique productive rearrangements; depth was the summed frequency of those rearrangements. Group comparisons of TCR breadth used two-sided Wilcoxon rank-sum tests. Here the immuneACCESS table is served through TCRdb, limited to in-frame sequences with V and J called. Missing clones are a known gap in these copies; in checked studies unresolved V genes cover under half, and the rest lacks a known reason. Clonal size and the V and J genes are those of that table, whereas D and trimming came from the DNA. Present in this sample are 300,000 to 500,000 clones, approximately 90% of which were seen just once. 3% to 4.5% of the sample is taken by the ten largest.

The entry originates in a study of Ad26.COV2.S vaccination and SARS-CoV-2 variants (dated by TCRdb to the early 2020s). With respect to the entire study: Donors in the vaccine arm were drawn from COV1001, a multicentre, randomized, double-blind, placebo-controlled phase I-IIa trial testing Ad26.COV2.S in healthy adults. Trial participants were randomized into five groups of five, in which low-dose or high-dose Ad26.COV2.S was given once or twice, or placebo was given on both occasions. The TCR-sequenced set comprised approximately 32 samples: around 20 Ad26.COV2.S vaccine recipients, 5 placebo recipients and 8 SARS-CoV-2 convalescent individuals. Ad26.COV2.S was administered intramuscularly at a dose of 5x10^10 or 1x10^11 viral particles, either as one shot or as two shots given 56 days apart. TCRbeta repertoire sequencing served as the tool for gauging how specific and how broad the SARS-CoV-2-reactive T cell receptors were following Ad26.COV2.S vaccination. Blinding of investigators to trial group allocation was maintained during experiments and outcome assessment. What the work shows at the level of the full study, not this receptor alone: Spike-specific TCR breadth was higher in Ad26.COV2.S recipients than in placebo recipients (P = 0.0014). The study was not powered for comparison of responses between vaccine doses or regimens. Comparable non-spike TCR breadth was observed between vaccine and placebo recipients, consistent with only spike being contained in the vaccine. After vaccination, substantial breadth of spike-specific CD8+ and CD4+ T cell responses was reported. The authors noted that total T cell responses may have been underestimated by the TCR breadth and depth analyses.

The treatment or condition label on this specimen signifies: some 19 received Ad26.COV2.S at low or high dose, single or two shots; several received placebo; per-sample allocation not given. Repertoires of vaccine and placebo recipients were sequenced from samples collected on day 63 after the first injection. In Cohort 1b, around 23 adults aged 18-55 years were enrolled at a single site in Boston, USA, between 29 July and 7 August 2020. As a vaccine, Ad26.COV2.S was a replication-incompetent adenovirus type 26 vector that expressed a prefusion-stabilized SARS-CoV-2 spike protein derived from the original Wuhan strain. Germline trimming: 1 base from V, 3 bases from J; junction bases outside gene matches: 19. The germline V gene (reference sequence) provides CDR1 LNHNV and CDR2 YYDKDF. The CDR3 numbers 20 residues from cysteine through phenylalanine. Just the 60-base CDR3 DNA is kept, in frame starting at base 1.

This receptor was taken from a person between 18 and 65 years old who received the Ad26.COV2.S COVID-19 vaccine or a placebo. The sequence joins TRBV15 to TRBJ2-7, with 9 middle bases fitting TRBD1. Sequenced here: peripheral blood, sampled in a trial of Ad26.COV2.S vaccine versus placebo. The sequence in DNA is TGTGCCACCAGCAGAGGTTGGCGGGACAGGGTTTTTGACCGCGTCTACGAGCAGTACTTC. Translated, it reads CATSRGWRDRVFDRVYEQYF.